The 16 T cell receptor beta chains listed next were all sequenced from one sample in a study of neurological immune-mediated disorders. TCRdb re-derived calls from the 5' RACE reads in MiXCR, one entry per CDR3 protein. The data hold about 70,000 distinct CDR3 sequences, with 3.2% observed a single time. Material: PBMCs. These receptor sequences come from a woman aged 50 to 60 with multiple sclerosis.

This clonotype was counted ten times or more. This chain uses TRBV5-1 with TRBJ1-1, with 9 bases identical to TRBD1. V was clipped by 4 bases and J by 7 bases; unmatched bases: 5. CDR1 is SGHRS and CDR2 is YFSETQ in the germline V gene. This CDR3 region has 13 residues. CDR3 in DNA: TGCGCCAGCAGCCACGACAGGGGGGGTGAAGCTTTCTTT. This encodes CASSHDRGGEAFF.

This clonotype was detected a few times. It may be a read error: a sequence one base away is much more abundant. The genes are TRBV15 and TRBJ2-1; 11 bases line up with TRBD1. This CDR3 region has 15 residues. Germline V gene data show CDR1 as LNHNV and CDR2 as YYDKDF (reference sequence). CDR3 loop: CATSKGQGVHNAQFF. The CDR3 nucleotides are TGTGCCACCAGCAAGGGACAGGGGGTCCACAATGCGCAGTTCTTC. Drawing the rest from reference TRBV15 and TRBJ2-1, the complete variable domain is DAMVIQNPRYQVTQFGKPVTLSCSQTLNHNVMYWYQQKSSQAPKLLFHYYDKDFNNEADTPDNFQSRRPNTSFCFLDIRSPGLGDTAMYLCATSKGQGVHNAQFFGPGTRLTVL.

This clonotype was counted many times. This chain uses TRBV13 with TRBJ2-7; tentative D call: TRBD2 (5 bases). This CDR3 has 14 amino acids. The V end lost 5 bases, the J end lost 3 bases, and 14 bases lay between the germline ends. Germline assignment: CDR1 PRHDT and CDR2 FYEKMQ (reference sequence). The CDR3 DNA reads TGTGCCAGCAGCCACATTAATAGCGACTACGAGCAGTACTTC. It encodes CASSHINSDYEQYF.

This clonotype was observed a few times. One base away lies a much larger clone, so this may be a sequencing read error. The V and J genes are TRBV5-6 and TRBJ2-1; TRBD2 matches at 10 bases. The CDR3 is 17 residues long. Germline V gene lookup returns CDR1 SGHDT and CDR2 YYEEEE. As DNA, the CDR3 is TGTGCCAGCAGCTTGGAGGCTAGCGGGAGATTCTACAATGCGCAGTTCTTC. It specifies CASSLEASGRFYNAQFF.

In its sample, this clonotype was seen many times. The chain is built from TRBV20-1 and TRBJ2-3, with unresolved D. V was clipped by 0 bases and J by 1 base, with 8 bases between them. The CDR3 sequence is 14 residues long. Germline CDR1 and CDR2: DFQATT and SNEGSKA (reference sequence). The CDR3 bases are TGCAGTGCTAGAGATCCCGGTGGCACAGATACGCAGTATTTT. This encodes CSARDPGGTDTQYF.

V usage is TRBV5-6 and J usage is TRBJ1-5, with D unclear. CDR1 and CDR2 from the germline V gene are SGHDT and YYEEEE. This CDR3 contains 12 residues. V lost 0 bases, J lost 5 bases, and 3 bases lay in between. The CDR3 sequence is CASSLGHQPQHF. CDR3 DNA sequence: TGTGCCAGCAGCTTGGGTCATCAGCCCCAGCATTTT.

In this sample, this clonotype turned up many times. The chain joins TRBV15 to TRBJ1-3, with D tentatively TRBD1 (5 bases). In germline, CDR1 is LNHNV, CDR2 YYDKDF (reference sequence). V was clipped by 4 bases and J by 2 bases, with 24 bases between them. The CDR3 spans 19 residues. The CDR3 is CATSTPGWFGVDTGNTIYF. CDR3 nucleotides: TGTGCCACCAGCACCCCAGGGTGGTTCGGGGTAGACACTGGAAACACCATATATTTT.

This clonotype has a count of ten or more. The J gene is TRBJ2-1, the V gene TRBV20-1; the match to TRBD2 covers 9 bases. The ends lost 0 bases at V and 7 bases at J; junction bases unmatched: 7. The CDR3 length is 15 residues. CDR1 DFQATT and CDR2 SNEGSKA come from the germline V gene (reference sequence). CDR3 sequence (DNA): TGCAGTGCTAGAGATGGGGGCGGGAGGGCTAATGAGCAGTTCTTC. It codes for CSARDGGGRANEQFF.

This clonotype has a handful of counts. This chain uses TRBV20-1 with TRBJ2-2, with TRBD2 identical over 10 bases. CDR1 and CDR2 (germline): DFQATT, SNEGSKA (reference sequence). The V gene end was trimmed by 1 base and the J gene end by 3 bases; junction bases not matched to a gene: 5. CDR3 length equals 16 residues. This chain's CDR3 is CSARGSGGADTGELFF. The DNA of the CDR3 is TGCAGTGCTAGAGGGAGCGGGGGGGCCGACACCGGGGAGCTGTTTTTT.

This clonotype came up many times. J is TRBJ1-2 and V is TRBV6-2 or TRBV6-3; TRBD1 aligns across 9 bases. Trimming removed 6 bases from V and 2 bases from J; junction bases left unmatched: 4. CDR1 and CDR2 (germline): MNHEY, SVGEGT. The CDR3 contains 14 residues. The CDR3 DNA reads TGTGCCAGCAGACACGACAGGGGGAACTATGGCTACACCTTC. Translating gives CASRHDRGNYGYTF.

This clonotype was seen a few times. One base away lies a much larger clone, so this may be a sequencing read error. The chain combines TRBV15 with TRBJ1-1, with TRBD1 identical over 8 bases. The CDR3 totals 14 residues. V lost 0 bases, J lost 7 bases, and 4 bases stayed unmatched. Germline-derived CDR1 and CDR2 are LNHNV and YYDKDF (reference sequence). The CDR3 DNA reads TGTGCCACCAGCAGAGATAACAGGGGGGGTGAAGCTTTCTTT. It yields the protein CATSRDNRGGEAFF.

This clonotype has a count of ten or more. The chain carries TRBV20-1 and TRBJ2-4; 12 bases map to TRBD2. The junction had 7 bases not matched to a gene; V was cut back by 1 base and J by 6 bases. Per the germline V gene, CDR1 is DFQATT and CDR2 is SNEGSKA (reference sequence). The CDR3 covers 16 residues. CDR3 bases: TGCAGTGCTAGAGGTCCTAGCGGGGGGGTGGTAAACATTCAGTACTTC. As protein: CSARGPSGGVVNIQYF.

The CDR3 DNA is TGCGCCAGCAGTGAGAAAAACATTCAGTACTTC. Protein: CASSEKNIQYF. The J gene is TRBJ2-4, the V gene TRBV10-2; D gene ambiguous. The CDR3 runs 11 residues. V lost 2 bases, J lost 4 bases, and 0 bases lay in between. Germline lookup yields CDR1 WSHSY and CDR2 SAAADI.

In this sample, this clonotype turned up many times. This chain joins TRBV7-2 and TRBJ2-1, with 9 bases matching TRBD2. V lost 5 bases, J lost 6 bases, and 8 bases stayed unmatched. The CDR3 runs to 15 residues. Germline V lookup: CDR1 SGHTA, CDR2 FQGNSA. The CDR3 protein is CASSPRLAVGNEQFF. In nucleotides, the CDR3 is TGTGCCAGCAGCCCGCGACTAGCGGTAGGCAATGAGCAGTTCTTC.

The rearrangement links TRBV9 to TRBJ2-1; D gene unclear. The CDR3 contains 17 residues. The germline CDR1 and CDR2 sequences are SGDLS and YYNGEE. The V end lost 4 bases, the J end lost 4 bases, and 21 bases lay between the germline ends. CDR3 DNA sequence: TGTGCCAGCAGCTTCCGCTGGAAAGGGCAAGGGTACAATGAGCAGTTCTTC. Translating it yields CASSFRWKGQGYNEQFF. Full variable domain (outside the CDR3, taken from reference TRBV9 and TRBJ2-1): DSGVTQTPKHLITATGQRVTLRCSPRSGDLSVYWYQQSLDQGLQFLIQYYNGEERAKGNILERFSAQQFPDLHSELNLSSLELGDSALYFCASSFRWKGQGYNEQFFGPGTRLTVL.

This clonotype was observed many times. The rearrangement links TRBV5-6 to TRBJ2-7, with TRBD2 as a possible D gene (5 bases). CDR1 and CDR2 (germline): SGHDT, YYEEEE. The CDR3 length is 14 residues. The V end was cut by 0 bases, the J end by 2 bases, with 9 bases between. CDR3 loop: CASSLGGNPYEQYF. CDR3 DNA sequence: TGTGCCAGCAGCTTGGGAGGGAATCCCTACGAGCAGTACTTC. Full variable domain (outside the CDR3, taken from reference TRBV5-6 and TRBJ2-7): DAGVTQSPTHLIKTRGQQVTLRCSPKSGHDTVSWYQQALGQGPQFIFQYYEEEERQRGNFPDRFSGHQFPNYSSELNVNALLLGDSALYLCASSLGGNPYEQYFGPGTRLTVT.